The 14 T cell receptor beta chains given below trace back to one sample, sequenced in a study of cytomegalovirus exposure and HLA in healthy donors. Vbeta (60) and Jbeta (13) primers were used in the PCR. Using immunoSEQ multiplex PCR, the repertoire was profiled, and TCRdb retains in-frame clones only, with some absent. The table shows some 84,000 clones, with approximately 78% occurring only once. The sequencing input was PBMCs. These receptors were taken from a male donor in good health and CMV-seropositive.

V usage is TRBV29-1 and J usage is TRBJ2-1; D possibly corresponds to TRBD2 (5 bases). Trimming removed 6 bases from V and 2 bases from J, with 11 bases in between. Germline V gene sequence: CDR1 SQVTM, CDR2 ANQGSEA. CDR3 length: 13 residues. DNA of the CDR3: TGCAGCGTCTGGGGAGATACCTACAATGAGCAGTTCTTC. This codes for CSVWGDTYNEQFF.

V is TRBV6-6 and J is TRBJ2-1, with TRBD2 matching 8 bases. Germline V lookup: CDR1 MNHNY, CDR2 SVGAGI (reference sequence). This CDR3 has 14 amino acids. Trimming cost V 2 bases and J 7 bases; bases outside gene matches: 4. This CDR3 reads CASSYPRGGNEQFF. In DNA form, the CDR3 reads TGTGCCAGCAGTTACCCCCGGGGGGGGAATGAGCAGTTCTTC.

The chain recombines TRBV7-6 with TRBJ2-5; 13 bases match TRBD2. Germline V CDR1 and CDR2: SGHVS, FNYEAQ. After removal of 5 bases from V and 4 bases from J, the junction contained 16 bases not matched to a gene. CDR3 length equals 19 residues. CDR3 residues: CASSPGLAGASPLGETQYF. CDR3 sequence (DNA): TGTGCCAGCAGCCCCGGACTAGCGGGAGCTTCCCCCCTGGGAGAGACCCAGTACTTC.

V is TRBV5-1 and J is TRBJ2-3; 11 nucleotides agree with TRBD2. The V gene's germline CDR1 is SGHRS and CDR2 YFSETQ. CDR3 length: 22 amino acids. With V trimmed by 1 base and J by 0 bases, 19 bases remained unmatched. CDR3 residues: CASSLKASSGRYPTTSTDTQYF. The CDR3 region has the DNA TGCGCCAGCAGCTTGAAGGCCTCTAGCGGGAGGTACCCGACCACTAGCACAGATACGCAGTATTTT. The whole variable domain, filled in from reference TRBV5-1 and TRBJ2-3, reads KAGVTQTPRYLIKTRGQQVTLSCSPISGHRSVSWYQQTPGQGLQFLFEYFSETQRNKGNFPGRFSGRQFSNSRSEMNVSTLELGDSALYLCASSLKASSGRYPTTSTDTQYFGPGTRLTVL.

This clone was seen a few times. The chain couples TRBV7-9 to TRBJ2-1; 7 nucleotides match TRBD1. The CDR3 loop spans 14 amino acids. From germline, CDR1 is SEHNR and CDR2 FQNEAQ (reference sequence). Unmatched junction bases numbered 6, after V lost 1 base and J lost 9 bases. The CDR3 DNA follows: TGTGCCAGCAGCTTAGGACAGGGTCCCACTGAGCAGTTCTTC. Translating gives CASSLGQGPTEQFF.

The V call is TRBV25-1, the J call TRBJ2-3; 12 bases match TRBD2. There are 16 residues in the CDR3. Germline V CDR1 and CDR2: MGHDK, SYGVNS. V lost 4 bases, J lost 4 bases, and 6 bases stayed unmatched. CDR3 sequence (DNA): TGTGCCAGCAGTGCCCCCCTAGCGGGAGGGTCAGATACGCAGTATTTT. Its protein product is CASSAPLAGGSDTQYF.

This rearrangement joins TRBV9 to TRBJ2-1; TRBD2 aligns across 9 bases. The CDR3 totals 17 residues. Trimming at V came to 4 bases and at J to 3 bases, leaving 11 bases not matched to a gene. Germline V gene data show CDR1 as SGDLS and CDR2 as YYNGEE. CDR3 loop: CASSPPAGGPYYNEQFF. The DNA of the CDR3 is TGTGCCAGCAGCCCTCCAGCGGGAGGCCCCTACTACAATGAGCAGTTCTTC. Looking up the rest from reference TRBV9 and TRBJ2-1 gives the full variable domain: DSGVTQTPKHLITATGQRVTLRCSPRSGDLSVYWYQQSLDQGLQFLIQYYNGEERAKGNILERFSAQQFPDLHSELNLSSLELGDSALYFCASSPPAGGPYYNEQFFGPGTRLTVL.

For the CDR3, the DNA is TGTGCCAGCAAGGCCGGGACAGCTAGCAATCAGCCCCAGCATTTT. It is translated as CASKAGTASNQPQHF. J is TRBJ1-5 and V is TRBV27, with 7 positions matching TRBD1. The CDR3 runs 15 residues. With V trimmed by 7 bases and J by 0 bases, 6 bases remained unmatched. Germline loops: CDR1 MNHEY, CDR2 SMNVEV (reference sequence).

The rearrangement links TRBV4-1 to TRBJ2-7; 12 nucleotides match TRBD2. Germline V lookup: CDR1 MGHRA, CDR2 YSYEKL. The CDR3 sequence is 15 residues long. The trim removed 5 bases at V and 6 bases at J, leaving 8 bases unmatched. The CDR3: CASSISTSGSPEQYF. The CDR3 nucleotides are TGCGCCAGCAGCATATCGACTAGCGGGAGTCCCGAGCAGTACTTC.

The chain carries TRBV7-3 and TRBJ2-3; a weak D match, TRBD1 (6 bases). Germline assignment: CDR1 SGHTA and CDR2 FQGTGA. The CDR3 sequence is 13 residues long. V was clipped by 5 bases and J by 7 bases, with 13 bases between them. In nucleotides, the CDR3 is TGTGCCAGCAGCGCAGGGGACCTAAATACGCAGTATTTT. This sequence encodes CASSAGDLNTQYF.

The gene calls are TRBV5-1 and TRBJ2-7, with a tentative D call TRBD1 (6 bases). Between the trimmed V and J ends, which lost 6 bases and 3 bases, there was a span of 13 bases. The CDR3 spans 13 residues. Germline CDR1 is SGHRS and CDR2 is YFSETQ. CDR3 nucleotide sequence: TGCGCCAGCAACCGGGACACGGACTACGAGCAGTACTTC. Protein product: CASNRDTDYEQYF.

This chain joins TRBV27 and TRBJ1-1; maybe TRBD1 (5 bases). Trimming shortened V by 6 bases and J by 0 bases, and 20 bases separated the two germline ends. This CDR3 contains 17 residues. Germline CDR1 MNHEY, CDR2 SMNVEV (reference sequence). The CDR3 DNA reads TGTGCCAGCAGCCTACAAGGGGTGGGGCACATGAACACTGAAGCTTTCTTT. Translated, it gives CASSLQGVGHMNTEAFF.

The chain carries TRBV9 and TRBJ2-7, with D perhaps matching TRBD2 (5 bases). The V end was cut by 2 bases, the J end by 0 bases, with 12 bases between. This CDR3 has 15 residues. Germline V gene lookup returns CDR1 SGDLS and CDR2 YYNGEE. The CDR3 coding sequence is TGTGCCAGCAGCGTGGGAGTGGGGTCCTCCTACGAGCAGTACTTC. Translating it yields CASSVGVGSSYEQYF.

The V call is TRBV6-1, the J call TRBJ2-2; D call uncertain. Germline values: CDR1 MNHNS, CDR2 SASEGT. The CDR3 sequence is 14 residues long. V was cut by 2 bases and J by 9 bases, with 13 bases left in between. This chain's CDR3 is CASSEMVWARELFF. The CDR3, as DNA: TGTGCCAGCAGTGAAATGGTGTGGGCCCGGGAGCTGTTTTTT.